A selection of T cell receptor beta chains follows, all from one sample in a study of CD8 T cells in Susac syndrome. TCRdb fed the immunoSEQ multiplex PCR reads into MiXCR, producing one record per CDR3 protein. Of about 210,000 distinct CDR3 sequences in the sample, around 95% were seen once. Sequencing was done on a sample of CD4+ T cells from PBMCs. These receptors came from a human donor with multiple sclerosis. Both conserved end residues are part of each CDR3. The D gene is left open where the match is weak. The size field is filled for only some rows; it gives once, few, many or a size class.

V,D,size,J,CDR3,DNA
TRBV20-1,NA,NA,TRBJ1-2,CSARGLGGYGYTF,TGCAGTGCTCGGGGACTCGGCGGCTATGGCTACACCTTC
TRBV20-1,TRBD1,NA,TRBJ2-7,CSADPGQGGYEQYF,TGCAGTGCCGATCCGGGACAGGGAGGATACGAGCAGTACTTC
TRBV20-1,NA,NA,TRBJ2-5,CSARSEGAGTQYF,TGCAGTGCTAGATCGGAGGGCGCGGGGACCCAGTACTTC
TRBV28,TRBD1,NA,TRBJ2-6,CAAGRTGMGSGANVLTF,TGTGCCGCTGGGCGGACAGGGATGGGCTCTGGGGCCAACGTCCTGACTTTC
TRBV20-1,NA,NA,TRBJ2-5,CSARDPGLETQYF,TGCAGTGCTAGAGATCCGGGTTTGGAGACCCAGTACTTC
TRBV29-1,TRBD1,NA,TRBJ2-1,CSGTQTGGNEQFF,TGCAGCGGAACCCAGACAGGGGGCAATGAGCAGTTCTTC
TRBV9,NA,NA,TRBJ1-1,CASSGLNTEAFF,TGTGCCAGCAGCGGTCTGAACACTGAAGCTTTCTTT
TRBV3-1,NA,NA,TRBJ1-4,CASSQEDRFNEKLFF,TGTGCCAGCAGCCAAGAGGACAGATTTAATGAAAAACTGTTTTTT
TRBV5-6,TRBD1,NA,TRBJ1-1,CASSPRGWAEAFF,TGTGCCAGCAGCCCCAGGGGGTGGGCTGAAGCTTTCTTT
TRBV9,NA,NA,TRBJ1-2,CASSGLEGSYGYTF,TGTGCCAGCAGCGGACTTGAGGGTAGCTATGGCTACACCTTC
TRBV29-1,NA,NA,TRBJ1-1,CSGGRREAEAFF,TGCAGCGGGGGACGGAGGGAAGCCGAAGCTTTCTTT
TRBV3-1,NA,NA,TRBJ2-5,CASKSLLGKTQYF,TGTGCCAGCAAGAGTCTTCTAGGGAAGACCCAGTACTTC
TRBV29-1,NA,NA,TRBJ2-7,CSVEGKWRDYEQYF,TGCAGCGTTGAAGGAAAGTGGAGGGACTACGAGCAGTACTTC
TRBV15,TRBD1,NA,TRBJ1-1,CATSRDRGLEAFF,TGTGCCACCAGCAGAGACAGGGGGCTTGAAGCTTTCTTT
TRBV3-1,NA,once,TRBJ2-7,CASSQVDSVGEQYF,TGTGCCAGCAGCCAAGTGGATTCGGTTGGCGAGCAGTACTTC
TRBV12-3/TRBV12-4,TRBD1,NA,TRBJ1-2,CALRGGRSYTF,TGTGCCCTCAGGGGGGGCAGGAGCTACACCTTC
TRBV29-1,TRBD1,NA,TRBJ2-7,CSVEDRTGGSYEQYF,TGCAGCGTTGAAGATAGGACAGGGGGCTCCTACGAGCAGTACTTC
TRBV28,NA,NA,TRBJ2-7,CASSPGSEQYF,TGTGCCAGCTCGCCGGGGAGCGAGCAGTACTTC
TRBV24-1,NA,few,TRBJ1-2,CATSDPGDGYTF,TGTGCCACCAGTGATCCAGGGGACGGCTACACCTTC
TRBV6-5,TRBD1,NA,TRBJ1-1,CASTNRGFDTEAFF,TGTGCCAGCACCAACAGGGGCTTTGACACTGAAGCTTTCTTT
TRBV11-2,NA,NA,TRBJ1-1,CASSLDLTRRDTEAFF,TGTGCCAGCAGCTTAGATCTAACCCGGAGGGACACTGAAGCTTTCTTT
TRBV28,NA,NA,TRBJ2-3,CASSPPGTVDTQYF,TGTGCCAGCAGTCCCCCAGGGACCGTAGATACGCAGTATTTT
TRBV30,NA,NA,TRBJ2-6,CASPTSSGANVLAF,TGTGCCTCGCCAACTAGCTCTGGGGCCAACGTCCTGGCTTTC
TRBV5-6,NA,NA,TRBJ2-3,CASSVIGGTEDTQYF,TGTGCCAGCAGCGTCATCGGGGGGACAGAGGATACGCAGTATTTT
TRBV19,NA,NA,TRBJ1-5,CASGAVSNQPQHF,TGTGCCAGTGGGGCGGTTAGCAATCAGCCCCAGCATTTT
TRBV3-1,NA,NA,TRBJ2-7,CASSPQGEYEQYF,TGTGCCAGCAGCCCCCAAGGCGAGTACGAGCAGTACTTC
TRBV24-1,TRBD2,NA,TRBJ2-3,CATSDTAGAADTQYF,TGTGCCACCAGTGATACAGCGGGAGCGGCAGATACGCAGTATTTT
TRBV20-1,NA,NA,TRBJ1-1,CSARDGTVNTEAFF,TGCAGTGCTAGAGATGGGACGGTGAACACTGAAGCTTTCTTT
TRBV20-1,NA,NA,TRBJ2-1,CSARKKIVLYNEQFF,TGCAGTGCTCGGAAGAAGATCGTGCTCTACAATGAGCAGTTCTTC
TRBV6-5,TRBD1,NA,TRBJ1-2,CASSYSGTGIYGYTF,TGTGCCAGCAGTTACTCCGGGACAGGGATATATGGCTACACCTTC
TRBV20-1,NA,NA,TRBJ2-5,CSARDSSFRVQETQYF,TGCAGTGCTAGAGATTCCTCTTTCAGGGTCCAAGAGACCCAGTACTTC
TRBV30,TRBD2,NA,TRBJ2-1,CAWSRTSGSLNEQFF,TGTGCCTGGAGTCGGACTAGCGGGAGTTTGAATGAGCAGTTCTTC
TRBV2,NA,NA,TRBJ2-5,CASKNSGQETQYF,TGTGCCAGCAAAAACTCGGGGCAAGAGACCCAGTACTTC
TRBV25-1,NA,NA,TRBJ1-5,CASSETGLGQPQHF,TGTGCCAGCAGTGAAACAGGGTTGGGACAGCCCCAGCATTTT
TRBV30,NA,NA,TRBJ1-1,CAWGGMNTEAFF,TGTGCCTGGGGAGGTATGAACACTGAAGCTTTCTTT
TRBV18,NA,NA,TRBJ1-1,CASSPVRGVVTEAFF,TGTGCCAGCTCACCAGTTCGTGGGGTGGTCACTGAAGCTTTCTTT
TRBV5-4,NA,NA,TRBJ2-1,CASSDPNGVNEQFF,TGTGCCAGCAGCGACCCTAATGGGGTCAATGAGCAGTTCTTC
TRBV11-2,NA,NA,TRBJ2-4,CASSFSKNIQYF,TGTGCCAGCAGCTTCAGCAAAAACATTCAGTACTTC
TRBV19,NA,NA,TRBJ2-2,CASTVREPGELFF,TGTGCCAGTACCGTACGGGAACCCGGGGAGCTGTTTTTT
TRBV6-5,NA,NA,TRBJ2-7,CASSNFLTLVGEYEQYF,TGTGCCAGCAGTAACTTCCTTACCCTGGTCGGGGAATACGAGCAGTACTTC
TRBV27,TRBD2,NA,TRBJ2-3,CASSFTRLAGAIDTQYF,TGTGCCAGCAGTTTTACCCGACTAGCGGGAGCGATAGATACGCAGTATTTT
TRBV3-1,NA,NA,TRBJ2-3,CASSQVTDTQYF,TGTGCCAGCAGCCAAGTCACAGATACGCAGTATTTT
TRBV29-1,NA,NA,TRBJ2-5,CSAPPAVGVLVETQYF,TGCAGCGCCCCCCCGGCAGTTGGCGTCCTGGTCGAGACCCAGTACTTC
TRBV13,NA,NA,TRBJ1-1,CASTLFNTEAFF,TGTGCCAGCACCCTTTTCAACACTGAAGCTTTCTTT
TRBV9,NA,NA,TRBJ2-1,CASSVAFYNEQFF,TGTGCCAGCAGCGTGGCCTTCTACAATGAGCAGTTCTTC
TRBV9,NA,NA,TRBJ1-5,CASSVTEVGPQHF,TGTGCCAGCAGCGTAACAGAGGTGGGTCCCCAGCATTTT
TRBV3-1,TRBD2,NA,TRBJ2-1,CASSQEGLAVHNEQFF,TGTGCCAGCAGCCAAGAAGGACTAGCGGTACACAATGAGCAGTTCTTC